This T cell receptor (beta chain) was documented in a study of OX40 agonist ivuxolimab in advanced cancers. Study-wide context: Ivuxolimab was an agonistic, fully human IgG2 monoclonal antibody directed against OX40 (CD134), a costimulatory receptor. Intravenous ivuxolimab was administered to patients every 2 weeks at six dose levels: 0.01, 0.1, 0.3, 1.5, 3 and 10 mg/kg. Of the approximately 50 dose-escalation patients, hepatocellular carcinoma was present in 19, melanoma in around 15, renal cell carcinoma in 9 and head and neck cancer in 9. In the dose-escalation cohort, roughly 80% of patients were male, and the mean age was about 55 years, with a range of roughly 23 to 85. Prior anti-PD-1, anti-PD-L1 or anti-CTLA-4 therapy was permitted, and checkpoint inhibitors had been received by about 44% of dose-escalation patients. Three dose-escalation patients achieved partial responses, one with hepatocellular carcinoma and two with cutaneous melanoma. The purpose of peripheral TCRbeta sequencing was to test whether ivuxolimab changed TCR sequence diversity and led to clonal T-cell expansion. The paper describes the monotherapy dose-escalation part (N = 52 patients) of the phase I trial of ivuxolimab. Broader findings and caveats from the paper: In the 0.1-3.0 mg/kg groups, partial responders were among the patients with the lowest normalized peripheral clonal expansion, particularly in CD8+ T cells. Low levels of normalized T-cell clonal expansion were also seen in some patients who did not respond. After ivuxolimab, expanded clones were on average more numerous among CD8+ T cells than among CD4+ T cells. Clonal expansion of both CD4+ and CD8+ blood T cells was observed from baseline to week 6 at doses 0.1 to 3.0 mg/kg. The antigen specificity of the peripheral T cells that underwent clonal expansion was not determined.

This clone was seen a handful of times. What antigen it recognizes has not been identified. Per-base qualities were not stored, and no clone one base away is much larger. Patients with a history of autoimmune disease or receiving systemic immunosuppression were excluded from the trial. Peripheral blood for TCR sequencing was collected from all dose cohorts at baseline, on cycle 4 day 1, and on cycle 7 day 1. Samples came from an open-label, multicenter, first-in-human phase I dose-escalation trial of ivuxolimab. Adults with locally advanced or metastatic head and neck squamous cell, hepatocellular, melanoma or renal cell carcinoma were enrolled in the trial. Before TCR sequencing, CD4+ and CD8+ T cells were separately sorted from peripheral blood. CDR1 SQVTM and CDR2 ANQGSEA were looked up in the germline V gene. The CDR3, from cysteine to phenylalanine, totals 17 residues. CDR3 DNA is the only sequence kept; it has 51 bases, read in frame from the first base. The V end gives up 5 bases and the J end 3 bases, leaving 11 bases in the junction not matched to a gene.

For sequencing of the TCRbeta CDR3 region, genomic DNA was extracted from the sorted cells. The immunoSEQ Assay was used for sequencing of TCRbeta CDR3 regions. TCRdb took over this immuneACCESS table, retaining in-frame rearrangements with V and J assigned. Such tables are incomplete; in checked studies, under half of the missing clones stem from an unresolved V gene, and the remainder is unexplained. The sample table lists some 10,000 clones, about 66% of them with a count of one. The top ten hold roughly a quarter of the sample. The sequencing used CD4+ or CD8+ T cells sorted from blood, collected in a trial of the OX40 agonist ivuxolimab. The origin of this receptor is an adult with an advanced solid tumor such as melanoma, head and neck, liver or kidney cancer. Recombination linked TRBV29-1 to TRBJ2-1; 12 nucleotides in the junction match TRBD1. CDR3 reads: CSVPSGTGGFNYNEQFF. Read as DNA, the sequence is TGCAGCGTTCCAAGCGGGACAGGGGGCTTTAACTACAATGAGCAGTTCTTC.